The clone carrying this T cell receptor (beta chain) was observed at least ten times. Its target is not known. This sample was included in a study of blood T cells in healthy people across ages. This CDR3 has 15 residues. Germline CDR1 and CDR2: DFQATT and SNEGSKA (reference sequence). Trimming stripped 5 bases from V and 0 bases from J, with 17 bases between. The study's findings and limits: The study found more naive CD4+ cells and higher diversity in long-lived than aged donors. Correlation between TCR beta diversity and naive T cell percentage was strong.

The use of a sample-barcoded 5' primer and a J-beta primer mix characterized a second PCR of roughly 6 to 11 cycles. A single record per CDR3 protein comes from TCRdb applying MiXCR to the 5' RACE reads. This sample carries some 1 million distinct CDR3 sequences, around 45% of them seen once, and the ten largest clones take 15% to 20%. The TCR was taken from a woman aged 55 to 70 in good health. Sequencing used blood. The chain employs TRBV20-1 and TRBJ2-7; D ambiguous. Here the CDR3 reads CSARPGFQSSYEQYF. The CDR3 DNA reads TGCAGTGCTCGGCCAGGTTTTCAGAGCTCCTACGAGCAGTACTTC.